A selection of T cell receptor beta chains follows, all from one sample in a study of CD4 T cells in relation to SARS-CoV-2 and coronaviruses. Produced via immunoSEQ multiplex PCR; TCRdb's table is partial and in-frame only. The data show about 22,000 clones, about 70% seen once. The antigens for these receptors are not known. The sequencing input was CD4+ T cells from PBMCs, cultured in vitro. These receptors were taken from a human donor in good health. Each CDR3 is given with its conserved first and last residue.

v_gene	j_gene	CDR3aa
TRBV2	TRBJ1-3	CASRERQGSGNTIYF
TRBV11-2	TRBJ2-3	CASGVGLAGTDTQYF
TRBV19	TRBJ2-2	CASSIGGLARQLFF
TRBV6-2/TRBV6-3	TRBJ2-2	CASSYRTGTGGELFF
TRBV6-2/TRBV6-3	TRBJ2-1	CASSRLGNNEQFF
TRBV7-3	TRBJ2-1	CASSLGLAGVNEQFF
TRBV6-2/TRBV6-3	TRBJ2-5	CASSTPARPGRETQYF
TRBV2	TRBJ2-1	CASSTGTSGQNNEQFF
TRBV7-9	TRBJ2-6	CASSLSGGTGANVLTF
TRBV7-2	TRBJ1-5	CASSFAATGGGQPQHF
TRBV7-2	TRBJ1-5	CASSLLRDLKPQHF
TRBV24-1	TRBJ2-1	CATSDPTSTTPNEQFF
TRBV3-1/TRBV3-2	TRBJ1-2	CASSQPDGLTNYGYTF
TRBV11-2	TRBJ2-3	CASSTDTDTQYF
TRBV12-3/TRBV12-4	TRBJ2-1	CASSFYQNNEQFF
TRBV19	TRBJ2-4	CASSIGQGVSLAKNIQYF
TRBV30	TRBJ2-3	CAWSVIRDTQYF
TRBV12-5	TRBJ1-4	CASGLGQHSGEKLFF
TRBV16	TRBJ1-2	CASSPGDRDFLYGYTF
TRBV6-2/TRBV6-3	TRBJ2-5	CASSQPRTSGGAGSGTQYF
TRBV4-1	TRBJ2-2	CASSQDITASTGELFF
TRBV6-6	TRBJ2-7	CASSSSAGRGYEQYF
TRBV19	TRBJ1-5	CASAPATNRGSNQPQHF
TRBV5-1	TRBJ1-1	CASSLVAGNREAFF
TRBV9	TRBJ2-1	CASSGTSGGGNEQFF
TRBV2	TRBJ2-2	CASSWGAQGTGELFF
TRBV4-3	TRBJ2-3	CASSQGRADTQYF
TRBV6-5	TRBJ1-6	CASSGGLPGDSPLHF
TRBV7-9	TRBJ1-1	CASSLAGEPLTEAFF
TRBV7-2	TRBJ2-1	CASSLDGTSGSREQFF
TRBV13	TRBJ2-2	CASSLGGTPNTGELFF
TRBV28	TRBJ1-2	CASSLQGSYGYTF
TRBV6-6	TRBJ1-5	CASRDRGGGNQPQHF
TRBV28	TRBJ2-2	CASSSTRGTGELFF
TRBV3-1/TRBV3-2	TRBJ2-7	CASSQVSRAYSYEQYF
TRBV25-1	TRBJ2-1	CASSDRNSRLYNEQFF
TRBV5-1	TRBJ2-3	CASSVTSTDTQYF